These 19 T cell receptor beta chains share one sample of origin, sequenced in a study of T cells in Graves' hyperthyroidism and ophthalmopathy. It was RNA transcripts that yielded the amplified TCR beta CDR3 regions. TCR CDR3 underwent first-round RT-PCR with the HTBI primer set. One entry per CDR3 protein results from TCRdb running MiXCR on the multiplex PCR reads. The sample yields about 350,000 distinct CDR3 sequences, roughly 15% seen once. Sequencing was done on a sample of blood. These receptor sequences come from a woman aged 55-70 years with Graves' ophthalmopathy.

This clonotype was found many times. The chain uses TRBV2 and TRBJ2-7; 7 nucleotides line up with TRBD1. V lost 1 base to trimming and J lost 4 bases; unmatched junction nucleotides: 7. The CDR3 has 15 amino acids. Germline V gene sequence: CDR1 SNHLY, CDR2 FYNNEI. CDR3: CASSEGQGDPYEQYF. Here the CDR3 DNA reads TGTGCCAGCAGTGAAGGACAGGGCGATCCTTACGAGCAGTACTTC. Together with reference TRBV2 and TRBJ2-7, the CDR3 gives the full variable domain: EPEVTQTPSHQVTQMGQEVILRCVPISNHLYFYWYRQILGQKVEFLVSFYNNEISEKSEIFDDQFSVERPDGSNFTLKIRSTKLEDSAMYFCASSEGQGDPYEQYFGPGTRLTVT.

Many counts were recorded for this clonotype. The chain joins TRBV20-1 to TRBJ2-1; a weak D match, TRBD2 (6 bases). Trimming shortened V by 3 bases and J by 8 bases, and 11 bases separated the two germline ends. CDR3 length: 12 residues. The germline V gene has CDR1 DFQATT and CDR2 SNEGSKA (reference sequence). CDR3: CSASGSNYEQFF. The CDR3 nucleotides read TGCAGTGCTAGCGGGAGTAATTATGAGCAGTTCTTC.

This clonotype was detected many times. CDR3 in DNA: TGTGCCAGCAGTTTAAGTCGGACAGGGGGTGTTGAGCAGTTCTTC. It translates to CASSLSRTGGVEQFF. The chain combines TRBV28 with TRBJ2-1, with 10 bases lining up with TRBD1. The V gene's germline CDR1 is MDHEN and CDR2 SYDVKM. V lost 2 bases and J lost 9; bases outside the gene matches: 7. This CDR3 is 15 amino acids long. Full variable domain (outside the CDR3, taken from reference TRBV28 and TRBJ2-1): DVKVTQSSRYLVKRTGEKVFLECVQDMDHENMFWYRQDPGLGLRLIYFSYDVKMKEKGDIPEGYSVSREKKERFSLILESASTNQTSMYLCASSLSRTGGVEQFFGPGTRLTVL.

J is TRBJ2-1 and V is TRBV7-9, with 7 nucleotides matching TRBD1. The V segment lost 0 bases and the J segment 7 bases; nucleotides outside the gene matches: 9. The germline V gene has CDR1 SEHNR and CDR2 FQNEAQ (reference sequence). The CDR3 runs to 16 residues. CDR3 coding DNA: TGTGCCAGCAGCTTAGCGCGACAGGGAAGGAGGAATGAGCAGTTCTTC. Translation gives CASSLARQGRRNEQFF.

This clonotype was seen ten or more times. The chain has TRBV7-8 and TRBJ2-5; D might be TRBD1 (5 bases). Trimming took off 1 base at V and 5 bases at J, with 8 bases between the two ends. The length of the CDR3 is 13 residues. Germline lookup yields CDR1 SGHVS and CDR2 FQNEAQ. In DNA, the CDR3 is TGTGCCAGCAGCTTAGTAGGGGTGGAGACCCAGTACTTC. This translates into CASSLVGVETQYF.

In its sample, this clonotype was seen many times. This chain links TRBV4-1 with TRBJ2-1; possibly TRBD1 for D (5 bases). The CDR3 length is 16 residues. Deletions cut 4 bases from V and 2 bases from J, with 15 bases between. Germline values: CDR1 MGHRA, CDR2 YSYEKL. The CDR3 DNA is TGCGCCAGCAGCCTCATTGTACAGGAGCCCTACAATGAGCAGTTCTTC. Residues: CASSLIVQEPYNEQFF.

This clonotype was found many times. The CDR3 bases are TGTGCCAGCAGGAGCTACGAGCAGTACTTC. Its protein is CASRSYEQYF. The chain has TRBV2 and TRBJ2-7; no clear D gene. The CDR3 consists of 10 residues. Trimming shortened V by 6 bases and J by 3 bases, and 3 bases separated the two germline ends. Germline-derived CDR1 and CDR2 are SNHLY and FYNNEI.

This clonotype was seen ten or more times. The rearrangement joins TRBV18 to TRBJ2-7; 7 nucleotides agree with TRBD1. The CDR3 is 15 residues long. In germline, CDR1 is KGHSH, CDR2 LQKENI. Germline trimming cut 3 bases from V and 2 bases from J; bases unmatched to any gene: 7. The CDR3 region is CASSPRGQTTYEQYF. The DNA of the CDR3 is TGTGCCAGCTCACCTAGGGGACAGACGACCTACGAGCAGTACTTC.

The chain links TRBV13 to TRBJ1-3; 9 positions match TRBD1. V trimming: 2 bases; J trimming: 8 bases; junction bases outside the gene matches: 7. Germline V CDR1 and CDR2: PRHDT, FYEKMQ (reference sequence). CDR3 size: 15 residues. The CDR3 loop reads CASSLPRGQGYTIYF. CDR3 nucleotide sequence: TGTGCCAGCAGCTTACCTCGGGGACAGGGCTACACCATATATTTT. Complete variable domain (other parts from reference TRBV13 and TRBJ1-3): AAGVIQSPRHLIKEKRETATLKCYPIPRHDTVYWYQQGPGQDPQFLISFYEKMQSDKGSIPDRFSAQQFSDYHSELNMSSLELGDSALYFCASSLPRGQGYTIYFGEGSWLTVV.

This clonotype showed up many times. V and J are TRBV2 and TRBJ2-3; TRBD1 matches at 7 bases. CDR1 and CDR2 from the germline V gene are SNHLY and FYNNEI. The ends lost 5 bases at V and 1 base at J; junction bases unmatched: 6. This CDR3 has 15 amino acids. The CDR3, as DNA: TGTGCCAGCAGTACAGGGGCTGGGGGCACAGATACGCAGTATTTT. This sequence encodes CASSTGAGGTDTQYF.

This clonotype was seen at least ten times. The V call is TRBV20-1, the J call TRBJ2-5, with 7 bases lining up with TRBD2. Germline V gene lookup returns CDR1 DFQATT and CDR2 SNEGSKA (reference sequence). This CDR3 comprises 15 residues. V lost 3 bases to trimming and J lost 5 bases; unmatched junction nucleotides: 12. CDR3: CSARRPSGPWETQYF. In DNA, the CDR3 is TGCAGTGCTAGGCGGCCTAGCGGCCCTTGGGAGACCCAGTACTTC.

This clonotype was recorded many times. The genes are TRBV20-1 and TRBJ1-4; 7 bases align to TRBD1. Germline V gives CDR1 DFQATT, CDR2 SNEGSKA (reference sequence). The CDR3 is made up of 18 amino acids. J lost 7 bases, V lost 1 base, and 18 bases had no gene match. The DNA for the CDR3 is TGCAGTGCTAGAGCTCCTACAGGGGACCGAGGTTTTAGTGAAAAACTGTTTTTT. Amino acid sequence: CSARAPTGDRGFSEKLFF.

Only a few counts were recorded for this clonotype. This rearrangement joins TRBV18 to TRBJ1-4; D not certain. CDR1 and CDR2 from the germline V gene are KGHSH and LQKENI. This CDR3 has 15 residues. V was clipped by 6 bases and J by 0 bases, with 11 bases between them. The CDR3 nucleotides read TGTGCCAGCTCGAACGGGAGGGCAACTAATGAAAAACTGTTTTTT. As protein: CASSNGRATNEKLFF.

This chain connects TRBV6-2 or TRBV6-3 to TRBJ2-1, with a weak D call TRBD1 (7 bases). There are 13 residues in the CDR3. Germline V gene data show CDR1 as MNHEY and CDR2 as SVGEGT. Deletions cut 6 bases from V and 9 bases from J, with 15 bases between. This CDR3 reads CASSRGVAGEQFF. The DNA for the CDR3 is TGTGCCAGCAGCAGGGGGGTGGCGGGTGAGCAGTTCTTC.

This clonotype was picked up a small number of times. This rearrangement joins TRBV27 to TRBJ1-1; maybe TRBD1 (5 bases). Trimming removed 6 bases at V and 6 bases at J, with 14 bases between. The V gene's germline CDR1 is MNHEY and CDR2 SMNVEV (reference sequence). The CDR3 spans 13 residues. The CDR3: CASSREMGPEAFF. The CDR3 region has the DNA TGTGCCAGCAGCCGCGAAATGGGACCTGAAGCTTTCTTT.

Of note for this clonotype: A read error may explain this, as a much larger clone is one base away. V and J are TRBV29-1 and TRBJ2-1, with 11 positions matching TRBD2. Germline CDR1 SQVTM, CDR2 ANQGSEA. CDR3 length: 14 amino acids. The CDR3 sequence: CGVAGTSGRYEQFF. As DNA, the CDR3 is TGCGGCGTTGCCGGAACTAGCGGGAGATATGAGCAGTTCTTC.

This clonotype was counted a few times. The chain carries TRBV6-1 and TRBJ1-6; D possibly corresponds to TRBD1 (6 bases). Trimming removed 6 bases at V and 10 bases at J, with 16 bases between. The germline CDR1 and CDR2 sequences are MNHNS and SASEGT. The CDR3 is made up of 14 amino acids. CDR3 sequence reads: CASSDTRGGSPLHF. CDR3 DNA sequence: TGTGCCAGCAGCGATACAAGGGGGGGATCACCCCTCCACTTT.

This clonotype has a handful of counts. The rearrangement links TRBV3-1 to TRBJ2-5; 12 nucleotides align to TRBD2. V lost 6 bases and J lost 7; bases outside the gene matches: 12. Germline V gene lookup returns CDR1 LGHDT and CDR2 YNNKEL (reference sequence). This CDR3 is 16 amino acids long. CDR3 in DNA: TGTGCCAGCAGGGGATGGACTAGCGGGGAGGGGGGGACCCAGTACTTC. Protein product: CASRGWTSGEGGTQYF.

The chain carries TRBV7-9 and TRBJ2-7; the match to TRBD1 covers 9 bases. Germline CDR1 reads SEHNR; CDR2 reads FQNEAQ (reference sequence). The CDR3 sequence is 15 residues long. J lost 3 bases, V lost 6 bases, and 9 bases had no gene match. The CDR3 protein is CASSPLGQGIYEQYF. CDR3 DNA sequence: TGTGCCAGCAGTCCCCTCGGACAGGGGATCTACGAGCAGTACTTC.